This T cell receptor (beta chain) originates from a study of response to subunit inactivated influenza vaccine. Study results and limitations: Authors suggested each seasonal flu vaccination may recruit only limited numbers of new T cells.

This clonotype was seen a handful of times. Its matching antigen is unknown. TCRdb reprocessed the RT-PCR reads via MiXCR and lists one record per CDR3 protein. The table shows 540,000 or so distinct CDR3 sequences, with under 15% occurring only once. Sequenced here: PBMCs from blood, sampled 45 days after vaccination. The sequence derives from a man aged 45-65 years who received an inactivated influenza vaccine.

CDR3 nucleotide sequence: TGTGCCAGCAGCCAACTAGCGGGAGGGGGCTCTGGAAACATTCAGTACTTC. Translation gives CASSQLAGGGSGNIQYF. The V and J genes are TRBV11-2 and TRBJ2-4, with 13 positions matching TRBD2. Germline CDR1 is SGHAT and CDR2 is FQNNGV. The V segment lost 5 bases and the J segment 6 bases; nucleotides outside the gene matches: 10. This CDR3 has 17 residues. The full variable domain, in which reference TRBV11-2 and TRBJ2-4 provide the parts outside the CDR3, is EAGVAQSPRYKIIEKRQSVAFWCNPISGHATLYWYQQILGQGPKLLIQFQNNGVVDDSQLPKDRFSAERLKGVDSTLKIQPAKLEDSAVYLCASSQLAGGGSGNIQYFGAGTRLSVL.